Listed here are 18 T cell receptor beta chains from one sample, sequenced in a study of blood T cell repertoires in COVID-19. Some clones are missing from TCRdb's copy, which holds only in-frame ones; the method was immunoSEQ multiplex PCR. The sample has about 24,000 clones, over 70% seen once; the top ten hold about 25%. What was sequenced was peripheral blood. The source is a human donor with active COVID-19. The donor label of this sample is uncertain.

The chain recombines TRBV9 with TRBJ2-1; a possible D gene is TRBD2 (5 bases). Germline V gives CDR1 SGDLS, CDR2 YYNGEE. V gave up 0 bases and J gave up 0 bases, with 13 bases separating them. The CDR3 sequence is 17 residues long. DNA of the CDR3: TGTGCCAGCAGCGTAGCGGGAAGTGTGTACTCCTACAATGAGCAGTTCTTC. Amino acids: CASSVAGSVYSYNEQFF.

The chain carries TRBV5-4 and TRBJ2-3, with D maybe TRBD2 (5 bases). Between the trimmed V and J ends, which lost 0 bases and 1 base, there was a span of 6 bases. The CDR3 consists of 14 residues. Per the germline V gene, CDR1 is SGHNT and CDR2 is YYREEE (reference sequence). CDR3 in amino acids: CASSLAGGTDTQYF. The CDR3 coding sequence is TGTGCCAGCAGCTTGGCCGGGGGCACAGATACGCAGTATTTT.

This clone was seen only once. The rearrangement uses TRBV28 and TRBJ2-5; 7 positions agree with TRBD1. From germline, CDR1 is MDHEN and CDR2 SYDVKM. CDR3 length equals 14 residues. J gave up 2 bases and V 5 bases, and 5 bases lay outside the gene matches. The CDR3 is CASSPPTGQETQYF. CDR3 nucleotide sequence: TGTGCCAGCAGTCCTCCGACAGGGCAAGAGACCCAGTACTTC.

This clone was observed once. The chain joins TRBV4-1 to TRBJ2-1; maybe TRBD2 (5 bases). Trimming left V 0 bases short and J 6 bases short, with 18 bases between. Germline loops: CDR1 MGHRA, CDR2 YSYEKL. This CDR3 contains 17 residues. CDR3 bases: TGCGCCAGCAGCCAAGAGGTGACTACGCCCCCCTCCAATGAGCAGTTCTTC. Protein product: CASSQEVTTPPSNEQFF.

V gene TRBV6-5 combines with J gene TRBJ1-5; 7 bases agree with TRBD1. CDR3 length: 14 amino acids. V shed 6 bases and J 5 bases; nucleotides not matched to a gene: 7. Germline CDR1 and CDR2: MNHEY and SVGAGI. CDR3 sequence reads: CASSLTGNDQPQHF. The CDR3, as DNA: TGTGCCAGCAGCCTGACAGGGAACGATCAGCCCCAGCATTTT.

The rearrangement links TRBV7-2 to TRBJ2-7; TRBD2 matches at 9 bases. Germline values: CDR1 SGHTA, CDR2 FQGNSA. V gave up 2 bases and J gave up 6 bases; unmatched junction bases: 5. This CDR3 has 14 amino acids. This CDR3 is CASSLLAGLGEQYF. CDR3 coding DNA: TGTGCCAGCAGCTTACTAGCGGGATTAGGCGAGCAGTACTTC. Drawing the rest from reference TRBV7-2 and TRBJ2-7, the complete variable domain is GAGVSQSPSNKVTEKGKDVELRCDPISGHTALYWYRQSLGQGLEFLIYFQGNSAPDKSGLPSDRFSAERTGGSVSTLTIQRTQQEDSAVYLCASSLLAGLGEQYFGPGTRLTVT.

In nucleotides, the CDR3 is TGTGCCAGTAGTATAGCGGCTAGCGGGGCGTCGGGCGAGCAGTACTTC. The encoded protein is CASSIAASGASGEQYF. The chain combines TRBV19 with TRBJ2-7; 9 positions match TRBD2. Germline trimming cut 1 base from V and 6 bases from J; bases unmatched to any gene: 10. This CDR3 is 16 amino acids long. The V gene's germline CDR1 is LNHDA and CDR2 SQIVND (reference sequence). The full variable domain, in which reference TRBV19 and TRBJ2-7 provide the parts outside the CDR3, is DGGITQSPKYLFRKEGQNVTLSCEQNLNHDAMYWYRQDPGQGLRLIYYSQIVNDFQKGDIAEGYSVSREKKESFPLTVTSAQKNPTAFYLCASSIAASGASGEQYFGPGTRLTVT.

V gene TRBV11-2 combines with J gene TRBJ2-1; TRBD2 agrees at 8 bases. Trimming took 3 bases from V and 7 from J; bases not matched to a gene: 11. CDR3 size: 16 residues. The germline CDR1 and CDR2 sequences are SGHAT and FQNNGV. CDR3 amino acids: CASSFIGREGRNEQFF. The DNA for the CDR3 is TGTGCCAGCAGCTTTATCGGTCGGGAGGGTCGGAATGAGCAGTTCTTC.

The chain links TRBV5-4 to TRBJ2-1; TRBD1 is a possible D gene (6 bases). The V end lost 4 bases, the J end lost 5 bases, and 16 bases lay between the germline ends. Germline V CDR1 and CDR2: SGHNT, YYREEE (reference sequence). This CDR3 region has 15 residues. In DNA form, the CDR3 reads TGTGCCAGCAGCCCAAGAGGCGGACAGAACAATGAGCAGTTCTTC. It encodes CASSPRGGQNNEQFF.

The CDR3 protein is CASSSRGHRRAADTQYF. CDR3 in DNA: TGTGCCAGCAGCTCTAGGGGCCACAGAAGAGCCGCAGATACGCAGTATTTT. The rearrangement joins TRBV7-2 to TRBJ2-3; weak D call: TRBD1 (5 bases). CDR1 is SGHTA and CDR2 is FQGNSA in the germline V gene. The germline V and J ends were trimmed by 4 bases and 4 bases, with 21 bases remaining between them. The CDR3 is 17 residues long.

The CDR3 DNA is TGTGCCAGCAGTCCCCGGGACAGTGACACCGGGGAGCTGTTTTTT. It codes for CASSPRDSDTGELFF. The rearrangement links TRBV2 to TRBJ2-2, with TRBD1 matching 7 bases. Germline CDR1 reads SNHLY; CDR2 reads FYNNEI. This CDR3 region has 15 residues. Trimming cost V 5 bases and J 3 bases; bases outside gene matches: 6.

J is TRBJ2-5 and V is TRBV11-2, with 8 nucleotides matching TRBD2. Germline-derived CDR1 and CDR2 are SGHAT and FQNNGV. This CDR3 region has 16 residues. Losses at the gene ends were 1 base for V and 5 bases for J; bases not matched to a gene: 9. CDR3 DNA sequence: TGTGCCAGCAGCTTAGCGTCAGCGGGAGTAGGGGAGACCCAGTACTTC. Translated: CASSLASAGVGETQYF. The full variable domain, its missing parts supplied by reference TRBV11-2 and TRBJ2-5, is EAGVAQSPRYKIIEKRQSVAFWCNPISGHATLYWYQQILGQGPKLLIQFQNNGVVDDSQLPKDRFSAERLKGVDSTLKIQPAKLEDSAVYLCASSLASAGVGETQYFGPGTRLLVL.

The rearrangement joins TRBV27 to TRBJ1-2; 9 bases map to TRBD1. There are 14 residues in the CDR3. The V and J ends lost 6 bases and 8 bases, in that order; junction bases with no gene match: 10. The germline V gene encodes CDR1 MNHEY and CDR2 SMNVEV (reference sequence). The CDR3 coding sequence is TGTGCCAGCAGACCCCAACAGGGGGCTAGGGGCTACACCTTC. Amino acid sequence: CASRPQQGARGYTF.

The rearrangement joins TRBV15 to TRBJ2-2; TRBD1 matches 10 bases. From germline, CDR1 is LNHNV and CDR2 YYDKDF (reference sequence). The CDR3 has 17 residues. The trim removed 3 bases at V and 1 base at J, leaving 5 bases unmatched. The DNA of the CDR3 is TGTGCCACCAGCAGGGGGGACAGGGGCAAGAACACCGGGGAGCTGTTTTTT. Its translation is CATSRGDRGKNTGELFF.

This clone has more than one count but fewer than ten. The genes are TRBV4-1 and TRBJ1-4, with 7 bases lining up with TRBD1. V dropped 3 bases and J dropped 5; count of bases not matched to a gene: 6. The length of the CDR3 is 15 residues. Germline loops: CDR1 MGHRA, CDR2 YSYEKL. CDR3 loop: CASSQEDRMNEKLFF. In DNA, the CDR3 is TGCGCCAGCAGCCAGGAGGACAGGATGAATGAAAAACTGTTTTTT.

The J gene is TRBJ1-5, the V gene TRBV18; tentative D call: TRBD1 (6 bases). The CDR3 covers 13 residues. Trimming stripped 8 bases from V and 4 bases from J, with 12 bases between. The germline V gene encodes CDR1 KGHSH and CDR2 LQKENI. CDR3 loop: CASGGQENQPQHF. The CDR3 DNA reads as TGTGCCAGCGGGGGCCAGGAGAATCAGCCCCAGCATTTT.

This CDR3 reads CASSLSGQEGEQYF. In DNA form, the CDR3 reads TGTGCCAGCAGCTTATCGGGACAGGAAGGGGAGCAGTACTTC. The gene calls are TRBV7-9 and TRBJ2-7, with 8 bases fitting TRBD1. CDR3 length equals 14 residues. Germline loops: CDR1 SEHNR, CDR2 FQNEAQ (reference sequence). The junction had 7 bases not matched to a gene; V was cut back by 2 bases and J by 7 bases.

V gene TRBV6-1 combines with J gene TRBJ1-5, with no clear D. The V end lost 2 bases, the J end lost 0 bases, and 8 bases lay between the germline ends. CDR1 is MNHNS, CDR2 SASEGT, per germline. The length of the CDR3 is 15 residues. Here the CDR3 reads CASSESGYSNQPQHF. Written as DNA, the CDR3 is TGTGCCAGCAGTGAATCGGGATATAGCAATCAGCCCCAGCATTTT.